The clone carrying this T cell receptor (beta chain) was picked up a small number of times. The antigen is unknown. Germline-derived CDR1 and CDR2 are KGHDR and SFDVKD. The ends were cut back, 5 bases at V and 6 bases at J, with 13 bases in the middle. This CDR3 contains 13 residues. The data were obtained in a study of identical twins. TCRdb passed the 5' RACE reads through MiXCR, listing each CDR3 protein once. Of around 1.7 million distinct CDR3 sequences in the sample, less than 40% were seen once. General study findings and limits: In drawing conclusions, the study used cross-sectional statistical analysis and did not follow the same donors. The abundant beta clonotypes from cord blood had fewer insertions, and memory repertoires had none of this.

This chain links TRBV24-1 with TRBJ2-7; D possibly uses TRBD1 or TRBD2 (6 bases each). This clonotype was sampled from a newborn girl in good health. The sequencing sample was made of cord blood. The CDR3 region has the DNA TGTGCCACCAGTGCCTCACGGGGGCGCGAGCAGTACTTC. It specifies CATSASRGREQYF.